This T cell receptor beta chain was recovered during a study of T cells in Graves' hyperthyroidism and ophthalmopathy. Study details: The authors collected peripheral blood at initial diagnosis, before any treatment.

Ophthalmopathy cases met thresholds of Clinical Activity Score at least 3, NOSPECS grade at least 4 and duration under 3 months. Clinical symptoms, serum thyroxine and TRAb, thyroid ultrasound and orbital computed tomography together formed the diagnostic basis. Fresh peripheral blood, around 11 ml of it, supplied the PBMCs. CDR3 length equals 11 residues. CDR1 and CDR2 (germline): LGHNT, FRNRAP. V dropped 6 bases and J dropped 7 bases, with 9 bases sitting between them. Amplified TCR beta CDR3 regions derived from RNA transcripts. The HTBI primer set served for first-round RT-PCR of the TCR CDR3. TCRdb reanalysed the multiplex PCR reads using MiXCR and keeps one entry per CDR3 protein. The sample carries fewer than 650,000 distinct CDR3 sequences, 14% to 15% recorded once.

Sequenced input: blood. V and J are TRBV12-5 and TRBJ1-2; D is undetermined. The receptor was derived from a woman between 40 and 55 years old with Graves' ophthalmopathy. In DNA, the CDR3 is TGTGCTAGTGGAATGGGTCCTGGCTACACCTTC. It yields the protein CASGMGPGYTF.